This entry is about one T cell receptor beta chain. The source of the sample is a study of OX40 agonist ivuxolimab in advanced cancers. On the study more broadly: About 42% of patients had received prior checkpoint inhibitor therapy.

The method was immunoSEQ multiplex PCR; TCRdb's version includes in-frame clones alone and lacks a portion of them. The sample lists more than 30,000 clones; approximately 89% were seen once. Losses at the gene ends were 5 bases for V and 4 bases for J; bases not matched to a gene: 7. This CDR3 contains 14 residues. The germline CDR1 and CDR2 sequences are MNHEY and SMNVEV (reference sequence). This chain links TRBV27 with TRBJ1-2, with 7 bases aligning to TRBD1. The source was CD4+ or CD8+ T cells sorted from blood, collected in a trial of the OX40 agonist ivuxolimab. The TCR originated in an adult with an advanced solid tumor such as melanoma, head and neck, liver or kidney cancer. The CDR3 sequence is CASSQGTVGYGYTF. The CDR3, as DNA: TGTGCCAGCAGTCAAGGGACAGTTGGCTATGGCTACACCTTC.